A selection of T cell receptor beta chains follows, all from one sample in a study of blood T cell repertoires in COVID-19. Repertoires were generated with immunoSEQ multiplex PCR, while TCRdb's copy carries only in-frame clones and drops some. The data hold roughly 220,000 clones, with 88% observed a single time. Sequences were obtained from PBMCs or T cells enriched from blood (not recorded which). The receptor set was obtained from a woman under 40 who had recovered from COVID-19. Both conserved end residues are part of each CDR3.

v_gene | len | CDR3aa
TRBV16 | 14 | CASSQVTGGDGYTF
TRBV6-5 | 12 | CASRGADEKLFF
TRBV2 | 14 | CASSLQFSNQPQHF
TRBV11-3 | 15 | CASSLRQGSIETQYF
TRBV7-3 | 16 | CASSFGHRRNTGELFF
TRBV7-3 | 15 | CASSLSDRANSPLHF
TRBV25-1 | 16 | CASSDPRGAGSHEQYF
TRBV7-3 | 15 | CASSLTWRQGNSYTF
TRBV14 | 15 | CASSRTGQIPNTQYF
TRBV4-3 | 17 | CASSQAYRGSPDEPQHF
TRBV4-3 | 18 | CASSQDGTGGTGTDTQYF
TRBV19 | 14 | CASTGSGQFHEQYF
TRBV7-9 | 17 | CASTNGRGSAWYNEQFF
TRBV21-1 | 11 | CASSYSYEQYF
TRBV7-9 | 16 | CASSLDTSGNNQPQHF
TRBV7-9 | 14 | CASSFPRGNTEAFF
TRBV7-9 | 11 | CASRGATEAFF
TRBV5-4 | 15 | CASSLGLAGGNEQFF
TRBV19 | 14 | CASRPGQSNYGYTF
TRBV3-1/TRBV3-2 | 15 | CASSSTAEMNTEAFF
TRBV6-1 | 15 | CASSELAGGYGELFF
TRBV2 | 12 | CASSRDRDTQYF
TRBV4-3 | 15 | CASSRDDTSQNGYTF
TRBV7-3 | 14 | CASSLTRDYNEQFF
TRBV5-1 | 14 | CASSLGTANTEAFF
TRBV4-1 | 15 | CASSSLTSHKETQYF
TRBV7-6 | 16 | CASSLGETGINEKLFF
TRBV4-1 | 15 | CASSDRTGKNTEAFF
TRBV19 | 15 | CASTRPRQGNTEAFF
TRBV5-6 | 15 | CASSLGQGIIYGYTF
TRBV5-1 | 15 | CATTRTGGFQETQYF
TRBV24-1 | 14 | CATSGGANTGELFF
TRBV11-2 | 13 | CASSFEAYYGYTF
TRBV7-2 | 17 | CASSLVKGPSRISEAFF
TRBV5-1 | 15 | CASSLVSSGNYGYTF
TRBV18 | 14 | CASSPQGMNTEAFF
TRBV3-1/TRBV3-2 | 14 | CASSQGQWNYGYTF
TRBV6-1 | 13 | CASSESRGQPQHF
TRBV4-3 | 15 | CASSQQYRDSYGYTF
TRBV7-8 | 14 | CASSLGGAQNIQYF
TRBV7-6 | 16 | CASSRGLAGGSYEQYF
TRBV25-1 | 13 | CASNSGKGYEQYF
TRBV19 | 15 | CASSNNRGQDQPQHF
TRBV10-3 | 16 | CAISNTGRVDTGELFF
TRBV5-1 | 14 | CASSRDVFTSVYTF
TRBV10-3 | 16 | CAISNPGTLNTGELFF
TRBV19 | 15 | CASSIRLGLQETQYF
TRBV29-1 | 11 | CSVVRGADDTF
TRBV27 | 16 | CASRPGAGQNNNEQFF
TRBV5-6 | 14 | CASSLQTAGNTIYF
TRBV5-4 | 13 | CASSSLAGETQYF
TRBV5-1 | 14 | CASSLWQETDTQYF
TRBV7-9 | 12 | CASSLDYETQYF
TRBV6-1 | 17 | CASSETQTLLMNTEAFF
TRBV2 | 16 | CASSAPTGVGTDTQYF
TRBV7-9 | 19 | CASSTHDRAYPYRNQPQHF
TRBV5-1 | 13 | CASSWDNSYEQYF
TRBV6-1 | 15 | CASSEVLAYNHREFF
TRBV3-1/TRBV3-2 | 11 | CASSQDREVFF